This TCR beta chain is drawn from a study of T cell responses to AZD1222 COVID-19 vaccine (dated by TCRdb to the early 2020s). Concerning the study at large: A total of 230 to 250 trial participants underwent TCR sequencing, of whom about 200 had received two doses of AZD1222 and around 26 had received two doses of the MenACWY control vaccine. Trial participants were enrolled into age subgroups of 18-55, 56-69 and 70-plus years, which contained 148, 28 and 57 TCR-sequenced participants, respectively. Overall study outcomes, separate from this receptor: The 56-69-year group was small, and its depth increase did not reach significance, likely because of low power. Because no day 14 peak-response samples were available, repertoires were characterized only after the peak T cell response. Most participants were white British and females outnumbered males, and the authors suggested that clonal diversity may have been underestimated. CD4 TCRs associated with the vaccine covered the entire spike protein, and the dominant responses were in regions 160-218 and 743-854. Reportedly, almost half of the unique spike-specific TCRs recognized epitopes lying outside the regions that are mutated in the B.1.351 and B.1.1.7 variants. Conclusions about previously exposed vaccinees are limited, since just a handful of AZD1222 recipients were seropositive for SARS-CoV-2 at baseline. After two AZD1222 doses, both the breadth and the depth of spike-specific TCRs were significantly higher than at day 0 and than in MenACWY recipients.

The CDR3 regions of human TCRbeta chains were analyzed by immunosequencing. Per the original workflow: Repertoire TCRs were checked for matches against a reference library of SARS-CoV-2-specific TCRs that had been generated using the MIRA antigen-specificity platform. Breadth was defined as the fraction of unique TCRs that were SARS-CoV-2-associated. Depth was defined as the fraction of total T cells that were SARS-CoV-2-associated. Using the MIRA data, each spike-specific TCR was mapped to the spike region that the TCR reacts to and placed in a CD4 or CD8 class. Log10-transformed breadth and depth values were compared by one-way ANOVA with Sidak's multiple comparisons tests. TCRdb retrieved this table from immuneACCESS and kept in-frame rearrangements only. Not all clones are present; in checked studies, unresolved V genes account for under half, and no reason is known for the remainder. V, J and clone size were drawn from that table, and D and trimming were deduced from the DNA. This sample comprises approximately 50,000 clones, 75% to 90% of them detected only once. 6.9% of the sample lies in the top ten.

V lost 2 bases and J lost 7 bases, and the count of bases not matched to a germline gene is 13. CDR1 and CDR2 (SGHAT, FQNNGV) derive from the germline V gene. The CDR3 runs 18 residues from the cysteine to the phenylalanine. CDR3 DNA is the only sequence kept; it has 54 bases, read in frame from the first base. To note about this clone: Its antigen has not been determined. Per-nucleotide qualities are absent, and no much larger clonotype sits a single base away.

Read against the paper, the sample's time point label means: about 28 days (+/-7) after the second vaccine dose. AZD1222 recipients with second doses at about 4 weeks or about 12 weeks were pooled, because spike-specific TCR depth and breadth did not differ between schedules. Vaccinee samples were obtained from the UK trials COV001 and COV002, which included a single-blind randomized controlled phase 2/3 trial of AZD1222 (ChAdOx1 nCoV-19) in healthy adults. Trial participant PBMC samples were collected at day 0 and day 28 after the second dose for TCRbeta chain sequencing. Material: peripheral blood, obtained 28 days after the second AZD1222 dose. This chain is built from TRBV11-2 and TRBJ2-1, with 11 bases matching TRBD2. The origin of this receptor is an adult who received the AZD1222 COVID-19 vaccine. The DNA sequence reads TGTGCCAGCAGCTTAAGGGCCCGGACTAGCGGGCCGGGGAATGAGCAGTTCTTC. Its amino acids are CASSLRARTSGPGNEQFF.